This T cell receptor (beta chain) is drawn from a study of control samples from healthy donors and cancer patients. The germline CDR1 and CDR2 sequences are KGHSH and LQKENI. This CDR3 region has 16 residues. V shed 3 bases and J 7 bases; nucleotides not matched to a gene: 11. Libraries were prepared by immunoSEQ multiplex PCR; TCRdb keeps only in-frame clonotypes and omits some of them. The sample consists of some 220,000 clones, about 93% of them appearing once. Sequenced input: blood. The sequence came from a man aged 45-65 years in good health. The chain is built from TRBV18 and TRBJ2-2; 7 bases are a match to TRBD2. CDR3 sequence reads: CASSPSTSSTGGELFF. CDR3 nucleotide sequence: TGTGCCAGCTCACCCTCGACTAGCTCCACTGGCGGGGAGCTGTTTTTT.